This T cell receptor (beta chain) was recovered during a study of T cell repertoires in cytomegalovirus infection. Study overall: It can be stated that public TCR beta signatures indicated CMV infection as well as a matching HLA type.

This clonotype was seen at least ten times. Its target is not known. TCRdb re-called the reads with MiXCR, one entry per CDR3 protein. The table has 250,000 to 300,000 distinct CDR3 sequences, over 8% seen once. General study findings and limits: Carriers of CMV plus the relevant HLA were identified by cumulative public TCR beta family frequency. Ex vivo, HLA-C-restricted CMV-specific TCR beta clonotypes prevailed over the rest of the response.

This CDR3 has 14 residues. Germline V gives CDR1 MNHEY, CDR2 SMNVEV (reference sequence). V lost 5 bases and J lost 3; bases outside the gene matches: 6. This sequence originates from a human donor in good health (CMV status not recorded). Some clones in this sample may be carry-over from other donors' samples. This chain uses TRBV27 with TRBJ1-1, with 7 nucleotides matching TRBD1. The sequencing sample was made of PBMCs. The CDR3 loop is CASSGQVRDTEAFF. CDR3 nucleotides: TGTGCCAGCAGTGGACAGGTGAGGGACACTGAAGCTTTCTTT.